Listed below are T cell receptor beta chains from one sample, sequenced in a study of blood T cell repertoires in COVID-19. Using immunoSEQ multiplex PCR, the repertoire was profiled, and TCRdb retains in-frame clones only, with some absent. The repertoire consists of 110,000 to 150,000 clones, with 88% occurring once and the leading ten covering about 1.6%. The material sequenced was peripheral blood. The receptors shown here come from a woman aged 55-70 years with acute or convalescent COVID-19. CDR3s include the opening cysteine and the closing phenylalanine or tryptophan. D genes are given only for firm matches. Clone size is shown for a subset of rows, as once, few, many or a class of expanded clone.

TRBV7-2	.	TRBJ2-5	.	TGTGCCAGCAGCTCCGACTATTCGGAGACCCAGTACTTC	CASSSDYSETQYF
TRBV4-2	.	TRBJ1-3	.	TGTGCCAGCAGCCAAGAGTCCGGAGGGGCCGTTGGAAACACCATATATTTT	CASSQESGGAVGNTIYF
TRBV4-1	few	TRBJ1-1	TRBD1	TGCGCCAGCAGCCAAGATGAGGGGGCGTACACTGAAGCTTTCTTT	CASSQDEGAYTEAFF
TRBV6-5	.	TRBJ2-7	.	TGTGCCAGCAGTTACTCGACGGGGGGCGTCGAGCAGTACTTC	CASSYSTGGVEQYF
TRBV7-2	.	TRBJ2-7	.	TGTGCCAGCAGCTTAGTGCAGGGCTCCTACGAGCAGTACTTC	CASSLVQGSYEQYF
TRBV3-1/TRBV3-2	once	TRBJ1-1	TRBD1	TGTGCCAGCAGCCAAGAACTCACGGGGACAGGGGGAACTGAAGCTTTCTTT	CASSQELTGTGGTEAFF
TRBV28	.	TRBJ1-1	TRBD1	TGTGCCAGCAAAAGACAGGGGGCAAGGATAGAAGCTTTCTTT	CASKRQGARIEAFF
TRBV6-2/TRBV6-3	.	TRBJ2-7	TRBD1	TGTGCCAGCAGCAGACAGGGAAACGAGCAGTACTTC	CASSRQGNEQYF
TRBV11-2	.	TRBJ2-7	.	TGTGCCAGCAGCTTAGATCGAACAGAATCCTACGAGCAGTACTTC	CASSLDRTESYEQYF
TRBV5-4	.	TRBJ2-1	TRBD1	TGTGCCAGCAGCTTGAGAGCGGGCGGACAGGGGGGCTACAATGAGCAGTTCTTC	CASSLRAGGQGGYNEQFF
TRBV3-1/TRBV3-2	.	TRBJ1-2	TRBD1	TGTGCCAGCAGCGGCGGCAGGGGGATTTCGGGAGGCTACACCTTC	CASSGGRGISGGYTF
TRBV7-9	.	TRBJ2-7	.	TGTGCCAGCAGCGCCCCCCCGACTGCTAGCTCCTACGAGCAGTACTTC	CASSAPPTASSYEQYF
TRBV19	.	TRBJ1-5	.	TGTGCCAGTAAGGCAGGTCTCCAGGGCAATCAGCCCCAGCATTTT	CASKAGLQGNQPQHF
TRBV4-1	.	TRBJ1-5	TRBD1	TGCGCCAGCAGCCGGGACAGCATTATTCCCAATCAGCCCCAGCATTTT	CASSRDSIIPNQPQHF
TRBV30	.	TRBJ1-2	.	TGTGCCTGGAGTCTGACTGCCCATGGCTACACCTTC	CAWSLTAHGYTF
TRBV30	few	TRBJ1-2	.	TGTGCCTGGAGTGTTGGACAGCAGATCTATGGCTACACCTTC	CAWSVGQQIYGYTF
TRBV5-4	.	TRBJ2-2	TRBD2	TGTGCCAGCAGCTTGGGTGGGACTAGCGTCGGGGAGCTGTTTTTT	CASSLGGTSVGELFF
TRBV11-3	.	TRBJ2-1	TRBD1	TGTGCCAGCAGCCCCCACCGGGACAGGGATTTGTTCGGCTACAATGAGCAGTTCTTC	CASSPHRDRDLFGYNEQFF
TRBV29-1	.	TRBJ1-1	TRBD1	TGCAGCGTCCACAGGGGTGGTGACACTGAAGCTTTCTTT	CSVHRGGDTEAFF
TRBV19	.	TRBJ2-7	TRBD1	TGTGCCACCAGCATGCCGGGACAGGGGATTCCGTCCGAGCAGTACTTC	CATSMPGQGIPSEQYF
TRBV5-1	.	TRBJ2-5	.	TGCGCCAGCAGCTGGACAGAGAGAGAGACCCAGTACTTC	CASSWTERETQYF
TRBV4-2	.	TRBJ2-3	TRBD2	TGTGCCAGCAGCCGGGGACTAGCCGGGGGAGATACGCAGTATTTT	CASSRGLAGGDTQYF
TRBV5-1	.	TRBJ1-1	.	TGCGCCAGCAGCCGCGATATGAACACTGAAGCTTTCTTT	CASSRDMNTEAFF
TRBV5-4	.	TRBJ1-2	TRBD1	TGTGCCAGCAGCTTGGGAGTCCCCCGCCGCCAGGGGGATGGCTACACCTTC	CASSLGVPRRQGDGYTF
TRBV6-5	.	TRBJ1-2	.	TGTGCCAGCATTAGGACAGCTAACTATGGCTACACCTTC	CASIRTANYGYTF